The 30 T cell receptor beta chains presented below share a single source sample, sequenced in a study of post-analysis software for immune sequencing data. Study results and limitations: In patients, TRBV5-6, TRBV5-1 and TRBV20-1 belonged to five TRBV segments found more frequently than in controls.

The antigens for these receptors are not known. Included in the TCR beta cDNA libraries were unique molecular identifiers. TCRdb reprocessed the PCR reads via MiXCR and lists one record per CDR3 protein. The repertoire consists of approximately 730,000 distinct CDR3 sequences, with around 27% occurring once and the leading ten covering 0.5% to 0.6%. Sequencing was carried out using blood. The source is a girl between 10 and 17 years old with multiple sclerosis.

The chain uses TRBV20-1 and TRBJ2-3, with a weak D call TRBD2 (6 bases). The V end was cut by 6 bases, the J end by 1 base, with 17 bases between. Looked up from germline, CDR1 is DFQATT and CDR2 is SNEGSKA (reference sequence). CDR3 size: 15 residues. CDR3 residues: CSAEAGVGGTDTQYF. The CDR3 DNA is TGCAGTGCGGAAGCGGGCGTAGGGGGCACAGATACGCAGTATTTT.

Points on this clonotype: This may arise from a read error, as a much more abundant clone is one base away. V gene TRBV20-1 combines with J gene TRBJ2-5, with D unresolved. This CDR3 spans 15 amino acids. CDR1 is DFQATT, CDR2 SNEGSKA, per germline (reference sequence). CDR3 bases: TGCAGTGCACTAAGGACGGGTGTTTCCCAAGAGACCCGGTACTTC. Protein sequence: CSALRTGVSQETRYF.

This sequence joins TRBV6-5 and TRBJ1-1, with TRBD1 matching 7 bases. The CDR3 consists of 11 residues. V gave up 6 bases and J gave up 11 bases; unmatched junction bases: 6. Germline lookup yields CDR1 MNHEY and CDR2 SVGAGI. CDR3 region: CASSPGGKAFF. The CDR3 DNA reads as TGTGCCAGCAGCCCAGGGGGTAAGGCTTTCTTT.

The chain has TRBV7-9 and TRBJ2-3; 8 nucleotides align to TRBD1. Germline CDR1 reads SEHNR; CDR2 reads FQNEAQ (reference sequence). V dropped 2 bases and J dropped 14; count of bases not matched to a gene: 21. The CDR3 contains 17 residues. In DNA, the CDR3 is TGTGCCAGCAGCTTAAAAGCCGGGACAGGCCGGGTTGAAAAACTGTATTTT. Translation gives CASSLKAGTGRVEKLYF.

This clonotype was counted only a few times. This chain joins TRBV13 and TRBJ2-7; TRBD2 is a possible D gene (6 bases). The CDR3 is 14 amino acids. Per the germline V gene, CDR1 is PRHDT and CDR2 is FYEKMQ (reference sequence). Trimming left V 5 bases short and J 6 bases short, with 17 bases between. The CDR3 sequence: CASSPTSGGSEQYF. CDR3 nucleotides: TGTGCCAGCAGCCCAACGTCCGGGGGAAGCGAGCAGTACTTC.

This clonotype was counted only a few times. The chain is built from TRBV15 and TRBJ1-4; D is unresolved. The CDR3 has 14 residues. Germline V lookup: CDR1 LNHNV, CDR2 YYDKDF (reference sequence). The germline V and J ends were trimmed by 3 bases and 1 base, with 6 bases remaining between them. CDR3 bases: TGTGCCACCAGCAGGGATAGAACTAATGAAAAACTGTTTTTT. It yields the protein CATSRDRTNEKLFF.

The V call is TRBV7-8, the J call TRBJ2-3; D unclear. CDR3 size: 18 residues. The germline V gene encodes CDR1 SGHVS and CDR2 FQNEAQ. V dropped 1 base and J dropped 2 bases, with 19 bases sitting between them. This chain's CDR3 is CASSLVVGLGSSTDTQYF. The CDR3 DNA sequence: TGTGCCAGCAGCTTAGTGGTCGGCTTAGGGTCGTCCACAGATACGCAGTATTTT.

This clonotype was found once. An end of the junction does not agree with germline; a read error may underlie this. This chain links TRBV24-1 with TRBJ2-1; the D gene could be TRBD1 or TRBD2 (5 bases each). Germline lookup yields CDR1 KGHDR and CDR2 SFDVKD. This CDR3 is 14 amino acids long. The CDR3 sequence: CATSDTGTSYEQDF. The CDR3 DNA follows: TGTGCCACCAGTGACACCGGGACCTCCTACGAGCAGGACTTC.

This clonotype was observed a single time. V is TRBV6-2 or TRBV6-3 and J is TRBJ1-1; tentative D call: TRBD1 (6 bases). The germline V gene encodes CDR1 MNHEY and CDR2 SVGEGT. The CDR3 has 13 amino acids. V was clipped by 6 bases and J by 7 bases, with 15 bases between them. The CDR3 DNA sequence: TGTGCCAGCAGGCCGGATCGGACAGATGAAGCTTTCTTT. Protein: CASRPDRTDEAFF.

The chain combines TRBV4-1 with TRBJ1-1; a weak D match, TRBD1 (5 bases). Germline V CDR1 and CDR2: MGHRA, YSYEKL. This CDR3 has 14 residues. Between the trimmed V and J ends, which lost 5 bases and 2 bases, there was a span of 12 bases. This CDR3 reads CASSGHRGNTEAFF. CDR3 bases: TGCGCCAGCAGCGGACATAGGGGTAACACTGAAGCTTTCTTT.

Here the CDR3 reads CSARRQGQPQHF. The CDR3 nucleotides read TGCAGTGCTAGACGACAAGGTCAGCCCCAGCATTTT. This rearrangement joins TRBV20-1 to TRBJ1-5; D gene ambiguous. CDR3 length: 12 amino acids. The V gene lost 2 bases and the J gene lost 6 bases, with 8 bases spanning the gap. Germline values: CDR1 DFQATT, CDR2 SNEGSKA (reference sequence).

This clonotype appeared a few times. The chain couples TRBV10-2 to TRBJ2-4; D call uncertain. The DNA end favors TRBJ2-7, so the J call may be wrong. Germline CDR1 is WSHSY and CDR2 is SAAADI. This CDR3 contains 13 residues. The CDR3 loop is CASTDPLVAEQYF. The DNA of the CDR3 is TGCGCCAGCACCGACCCCCTGGTTGCCGAGCAGTACTTC.

The chain combines TRBV6-6 with TRBJ2-7, with unresolved D. The germline V gene encodes CDR1 MNHNY and CDR2 SVGAGI (reference sequence). CDR3 length: 11 amino acids. The germline V and J ends were trimmed by 5 bases and 9 bases, with 11 bases remaining between them. The CDR3 bases are TGTGCCAGCAGTCCCCCTCCGGGGCAGTACTTC. Protein sequence: CASSPPPGQYF.

This clonotype turned up a few times. The V gene is TRBV10-3, the J gene TRBJ2-4; 8 bases line up with TRBD1. The CDR3 runs to 13 residues. The germline gives CDR1 ENHRY, CDR2 SYGVKD. With V trimmed by 4 bases and J by 7 bases, 3 bases remained unmatched. The CDR3 protein is CAISGGDRNIQYF. CDR3 coding DNA: TGTGCCATCAGTGGAGGGGACAGGAACATTCAGTACTTC.

This clonotype has only a few counts. The chain carries TRBV10-3 and TRBJ2-3, with 11 nucleotides matching TRBD1. The germline gives CDR1 ENHRY, CDR2 SYGVKD. Unmatched junction bases numbered 6, after V lost 6 bases and J lost 4 bases. The CDR3 is 15 amino acids. In DNA, the CDR3 is TGTGCCATCAGCGCTGGACAGGGGGCTTCAGATACGCAGTATTTT. This translates into CAISAGQGASDTQYF.

This clonotype was seen only once. The rearrangement joins TRBV6-2 or TRBV6-3 to TRBJ2-5; D could derive from TRBD1 or TRBD2 (6 bases each). Trimming removed 8 bases from V and 11 bases from J, with 24 bases in between. CDR1 MNHEY and CDR2 SVGEGT come from the germline V gene. This CDR3 is 14 amino acids long. The CDR3 is CASLRDGRGGEQYF. CDR3 sequence (DNA): TGTGCCAGCCTGCGGGACGGGCGAGGGGGAGAGCAGTACTTC.

The chain couples TRBV6-1 to TRBJ2-5, with D perhaps matching TRBD2 (6 bases). Germline-derived CDR1 and CDR2 are MNHNS and SASEGT. The CDR3 length is 12 residues. V was clipped by 6 bases and J by 5 bases, with 10 bases between them. The CDR3, as DNA: TGTGCCAGCAGGGTTCGGGAGGAGACCCAGTACTTC. Translating it yields CASRVREETQYF.

The gene calls are TRBV29-1 and TRBJ1-2, with a possible D match to TRBD1 (5 bases). The germline V gene encodes CDR1 SQVTM and CDR2 ANQGSEA. The CDR3 is 12 residues long. Trimming removed 7 bases at V and 4 bases at J, with 13 bases between. CDR3 region: CSGGAGTYGYTF. The CDR3 region has the DNA TGCAGCGGGGGCGCCGGGACCTATGGCTACACCTTC.

This clonotype was recorded a few times. V gene TRBV20-1 combines with J gene TRBJ2-1, with TRBD1 identical over 7 bases. This CDR3 is built from 15 residues. Germline CDR1 DFQATT, CDR2 SNEGSKA (reference sequence). V trimming: 5 bases; J trimming: 0 bases; junction bases outside the gene matches: 7. The CDR3 sequence is CSARQGEGSYNEQFF. CDR3 nucleotide sequence: TGCAGTGCTCGCCAGGGGGAAGGCTCCTACAATGAGCAGTTCTTC.

This chain uses TRBV29-1 with TRBJ2-3; 7 positions agree with TRBD1. Germline V gene lookup returns CDR1 SQVTM and CDR2 ANQGSEA. This CDR3 contains 16 residues. Trimming took 7 bases from V and 0 from J; bases not matched to a gene: 13. Written as DNA, the CDR3 is TGCAGCGCAAGGGACACAGGGGTCCCCAGCACAGATACGCAGTATTTT. Translated, it gives CSARDTGVPSTDTQYF.

This clonotype appeared a few times. The V call is TRBV27, the J call TRBJ2-2, with 10 bases identical to TRBD2. The V gene end was trimmed by 6 bases and the J gene end by 6 bases; junction bases not matched to a gene: 7. There are 15 residues in the CDR3. Germline-derived CDR1 and CDR2 are MNHEY and SMNVEV (reference sequence). In DNA form, the CDR3 reads TGTGCCAGCAGCACTAGCGGGATGGCCGCCGGGGAGCTGTTTTTT. Translating gives CASSTSGMAAGELFF.

This clonotype was recorded a few times. This sequence joins TRBV15 and TRBJ1-5; TRBD1 matches at 9 bases. This CDR3 spans 17 amino acids. CDR1 is LNHNV, CDR2 YYDKDF, per germline (reference sequence). The trim removed 2 bases at V and 0 bases at J, leaving 5 bases unmatched. CDR3 bases: TGTGCCACCAGCAGACCCTGGACAGGGGATAGCAATCAGCCCCAGCATTTT. Its protein is CATSRPWTGDSNQPQHF.

This clonotype was seen only a few times. The V call is TRBV20-1, the J call TRBJ2-7; 9 bases fit TRBD1. The CDR3 spans 15 residues. V lost 5 bases to trimming and J lost 1 base; unmatched junction nucleotides: 9. In germline, CDR1 is DFQATT, CDR2 SNEGSKA (reference sequence). The CDR3 loop is CSAEPGQGRSYEQYF. The CDR3 bases are TGCAGTGCTGAACCGGGACAGGGACGTTCCTACGAGCAGTACTTC.

As regards this clonotype: One junction end does not reproduce the germline sequence, and a read error may be involved. The chain links TRBV7-2 to TRBJ2-6, with TRBD1 matching 7 bases. Per germline, CDR1 SGHTA and CDR2 FQGNSA. CDR3 size: 17 residues. The CDR3 coding sequence is TGTGCCAGCAGCGCCCTGGGGACAGCCTCTGGGGCCAACGTCCGGACTTTC. This translates into CASSALGTASGANVRTF.

The chain carries TRBV20-1 and TRBJ1-3, with TRBD1 matching 7 bases. J lost 4 bases, V lost 8 bases, and 14 bases had no gene match. The V gene's germline CDR1 is DFQATT and CDR2 SNEGSKA (reference sequence). The CDR3 sequence is 15 residues long. This CDR3 is CSTEHKRGLGNTIYF. In DNA form, the CDR3 reads TGCAGTACCGAACATAAAAGGGGGCTAGGAAACACCATATATTTT.

This clonotype turned up a few times. J is TRBJ2-1 and V is TRBV7-6, with TRBD2 matching over 14 bases. With 5 bases clipped from V and 9 bases from J, the junction kept 6 bases outside the gene matches. The CDR3 sequence is 15 residues long. Germline V gene sequence: CDR1 SGHVS, CDR2 FNYEAQ. As DNA, the CDR3 is TGTGCCAGCAGCCCCCGGACTAGCGGGAGGCTTGAGCAGTTCTTC. Translation: CASSPRTSGRLEQFF.

This clonotype occurred a few times. The gene calls are TRBV12-3 or TRBV12-4 and TRBJ1-2; tentatively, D is TRBD1 (6 bases). This CDR3 is 15 amino acids long. Between the trimmed V and J ends, which lost 7 bases and 2 bases, there was a span of 17 bases. CDR3 loop: CASTRGVGGNYGYTF. CDR3 sequence (DNA): TGTGCCAGCACCCGGGGTGTGGGGGGCAACTATGGCTACACCTTC.

This clonotype was counted between two and nine times. This sequence joins TRBV7-2 and TRBJ2-5, with D possibly called TRBD1 or TRBD2 (5 bases each). CDR3 length: 15 residues. V was trimmed by 5 bases and J by 3 bases, leaving 16 bases between them. Germline CDR1 SGHTA, CDR2 FQGNSA. The CDR3: CASSLGVSTKETQYF. CDR3 in DNA: TGTGCCAGCAGCCTGGGGGTCTCTACGAAAGAGACCCAGTACTTC.

This clonotype showed up just a few times. This chain links TRBV5-4 with TRBJ2-1; D not resolved. This CDR3 is built from 17 residues. The V end was cut by 4 bases, the J end by 0 bases, with 17 bases between. Germline assignment: CDR1 SGHNT and CDR2 YYREEE (reference sequence). CDR3 region: CASSPYPRRISYNEQFF. CDR3 DNA: TGTGCCAGCAGCCCCTACCCTCGAAGGATCTCCTACAATGAGCAGTTCTTC.

This chain connects TRBV6-5 to TRBJ2-7; 8 nucleotides agree with TRBD1. The assigned J gene may be wrong: the sequence end matches TRBJ2-1 better. Germline CDR1 MNHEY, CDR2 SVGAGI. The length of the CDR3 is 14 residues. The CDR3: CASTRDRSYNEQFF. The CDR3 DNA reads TGTGCCAGCACCCGGGACAGGAGTTACAATGAGCAGTTCTTC.